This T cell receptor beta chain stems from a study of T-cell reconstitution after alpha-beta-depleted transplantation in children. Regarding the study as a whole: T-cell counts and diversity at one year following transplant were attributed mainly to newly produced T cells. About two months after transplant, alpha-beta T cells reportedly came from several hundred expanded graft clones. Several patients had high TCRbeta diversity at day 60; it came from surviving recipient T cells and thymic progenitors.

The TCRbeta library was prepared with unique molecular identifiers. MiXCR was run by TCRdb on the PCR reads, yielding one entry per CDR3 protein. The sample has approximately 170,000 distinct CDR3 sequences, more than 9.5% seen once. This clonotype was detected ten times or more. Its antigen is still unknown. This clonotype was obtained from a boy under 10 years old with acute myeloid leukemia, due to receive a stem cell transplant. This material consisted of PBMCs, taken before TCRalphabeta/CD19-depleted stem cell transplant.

CDR3 DNA sequence: TGTGCCACCAGTGATTTTGGAAGGAACACCGGGGAGCTGTTTTTT. Protein product: CATSDFGRNTGELFF. This chain joins TRBV24-1 and TRBJ2-2; D ambiguous. The V end lost 1 base, the J end lost 1 base, and 6 bases lay between the germline ends. Germline V gene lookup returns CDR1 KGHDR and CDR2 SFDVKD. The CDR3 consists of 15 residues.